A few counts support the clone carrying this T cell receptor beta chain. This record comes from a study of blood T cell repertoires in COVID-19. In the study overall: PBMCs, B-cell-depleted T cells, or T cells provided the cDNA or gDNA that made up the material.

The CDR3 is 16 residues long. Germline V gene sequence: CDR1 SGHRS, CDR2 YFSETQ. The V gene end was trimmed by 4 bases and the J gene end by 4 bases; junction bases not matched to a gene: 10. Per the study methods: How many nucleated cells were present was estimated from reference gene primer amplification. Sequencing used immunoSEQ multiplex PCR; TCRdb keeps in-frame clones, though not all of them. V and J calls and clone size follow that table, whereas D and trimming were derived from the DNA. The table has about 87,000 clones, around 75% seen once. The clonotype comes from a woman in her 50s with acute or convalescent COVID-19. The chain has TRBV5-1 and TRBJ2-3, with 9 positions matching TRBD2. What was sequenced was peripheral blood. This CDR3 reads CASSPSAGGRADTQYF. For the CDR3, the DNA is TGCGCCAGCAGCCCCTCGGCGGGGGGGCGCGCAGATACGCAGTATTTT.